This T cell receptor beta chain was sequenced for a study of CD8+ T cells in alopecia areata. Whole-study findings and limits: Persistence of many expanded lesional clones was seen in scalp and blood during tofacitinib. Researchers report lesional scalp, most notably alopecia totalis/universalis, outstripped normal scalp in clonality. On tofacitinib, scalp clonality and expanded CD8+ clones among top 100 fell significantly.

Once RNA had been extracted, it was reverse transcribed into cDNA to act as the sequencing template. Produced via immunoSEQ multiplex PCR; TCRdb's table is partial and in-frame only. This table has around 150,000 clones, around 82% appearing once. As concerns this clone: What it recognizes is unknown.

The treatment here: oral pan-JAK inhibitor, 5-10 mg twice daily. Lesional scalp punch biopsies and peripheral blood came from alopecia areata patients. This clonotype was obtained from a human donor with alopecia areata. Sequencing was performed on CD8+ T cells sorted from blood, taken at week 4, from a patient treated with tofacitinib.

The CDR3 protein is CAISDLSGTQRLNTEAFF. CDR3 DNA: TGTGCCATCAGTGACTTATCCGGGACACAAAGACTGAACACTGAAGCTTTCTTT. The chain uses TRBV10-3 and TRBJ1-1, with D tentatively TRBD1 (6 bases). The V end was cut by 3 bases, the J end by 0 bases, with 20 bases between. In germline, CDR1 is ENHRY, CDR2 SYGVKD. The CDR3 length is 18 residues.